This TCR beta chain was sequenced during a study of blood T cells in healthy people across ages. General study results and limits: The long-lived group displayed more naive CD4+ cells, plus higher diversity, than the aged donors did.

V lost 4 bases to trimming and J lost 3 bases, with 12 bases between them. Germline lookup yields CDR1 SGHRS and CDR2 YFSETQ. The CDR3 is made up of 14 amino acids. Those donating, healthy Caucasian individuals from Russia, were aged roughly 6 to 95. Donors gave 8.5 to 10 milliliters of peripheral blood apiece. Per sample, a minimum of 6.5 million PBMCs were isolated. This clonotype occurred a few times. Its antigen is undetermined. Together with a sample-barcoded 5' primer, a J-beta primer mix was included in a second PCR lasting about 6 to 11 cycles. TCRdb ran MiXCR on the 5' RACE reads and lists one entry per CDR3 protein. The sample holds hundreds of thousands of distinct CDR3 sequences, roughly 60% seen once.

The specimen was blood. The rearrangement uses TRBV5-1 and TRBJ2-3; D uncertain. This TCR came from a man younger than 45 in good health. As DNA, the CDR3 is TGCGCCAGCAGCACCGGTGACCAGACAGATACGCAGTATTTT. Translation: CASSTGDQTDTQYF.